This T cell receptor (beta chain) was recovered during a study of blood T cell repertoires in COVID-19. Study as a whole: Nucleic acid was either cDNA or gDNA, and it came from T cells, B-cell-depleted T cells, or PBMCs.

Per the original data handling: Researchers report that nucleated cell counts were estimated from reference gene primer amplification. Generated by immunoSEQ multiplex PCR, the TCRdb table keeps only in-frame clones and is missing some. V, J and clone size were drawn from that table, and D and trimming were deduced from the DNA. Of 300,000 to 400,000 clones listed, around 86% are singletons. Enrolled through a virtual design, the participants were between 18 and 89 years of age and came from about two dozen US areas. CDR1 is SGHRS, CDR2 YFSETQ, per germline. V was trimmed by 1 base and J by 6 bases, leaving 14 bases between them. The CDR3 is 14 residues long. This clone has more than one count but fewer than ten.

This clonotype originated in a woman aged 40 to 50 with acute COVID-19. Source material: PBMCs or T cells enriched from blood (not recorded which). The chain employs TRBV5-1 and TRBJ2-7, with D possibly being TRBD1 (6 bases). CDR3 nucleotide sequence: TGCGCCAGCAGCTTGTATGGGGTAGGGGGCGAGCAGTACTTC. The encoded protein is CASSLYGVGGEQYF.